This TCR beta chain comes out of a study of T-cell reconstitution after alpha-beta-depleted transplantation in children. The length of the CDR3 is 14 residues. Between the trimmed V and J ends, which lost 0 bases and 5 bases, there was a span of 12 bases. CDR1 and CDR2 (germline): SGHRS, YFSETQ. Unique molecular identifiers were used to barcode this TCRbeta library. TCRdb analysed the PCR reads with MiXCR anew, one entry per CDR3 protein. The table includes approximately 640,000 distinct CDR3 sequences, roughly 17% detected once. The chain links TRBV5-1 to TRBJ2-7; D gene uncertain. The specimen was PBMCs from the stem cell graft donor, collected from the stem cell graft. This clonotype was sampled from a human donor who donated a stem cell graft to a child with acute myeloid leukemia. The CDR3: CASSLASSRHEQYF. DNA of the CDR3: TGCGCCAGCAGCTTGGCCAGTTCGCGTCACGAGCAGTACTTC. The full variable domain, its missing parts supplied by reference TRBV5-1 and TRBJ2-7, is KAGVTQTPRYLIKTRGQQVTLSCSPISGHRSVSWYQQTPGQGLQFLFEYFSETQRNKGNFPGRFSGRQFSNSRSEMNVSTLELGDSALYLCASSLASSRHEQYFGPGTRLTVT.